This entry lists 5 T cell receptor beta chains sequenced from one sample in a study of shared clonotypes between healthy human individuals. CD45RO-negative cells were positively selected for CCR7, leaving out terminally differentiated effector memory CD45RA+ cells. Using immunoSEQ multiplex PCR, the repertoire was profiled, and TCRdb retains in-frame clones only, with some absent. The sample contains around 2,000,000 clones, just under 95% of which appear only once. The sequencing input was naive CD8+ T cells sorted from blood. The receptors stem from a man in his late teens or twenties in good health.

The rearrangement uses TRBV7-9 and TRBJ1-1, with 7 bases identical to TRBD1. The CDR3 is 12 amino acids. Germline assignment: CDR1 SEHNR and CDR2 FQNEAQ (reference sequence). The ends lost 4 bases at V and 8 bases at J; junction bases unmatched: 4. The CDR3 DNA follows: TGTGCCAGCAGCTCTCAGGGGGTGGAAGCTTTCTTT. It translates to CASSSQGVEAFF.

The chain couples TRBV7-9 to TRBJ1-2; TRBD1 agrees at 9 bases. With 0 bases clipped from V and 8 bases from J, the junction kept 10 bases outside the gene matches. CDR3 size: 16 residues. CDR1 and CDR2 from the germline V gene are SEHNR and FQNEAQ (reference sequence). CDR3 bases: TGTGCCAGCAGCTTAGCGGACAGGGGTCAGGGCGAGGGCTACACCTTC. It codes for CASSLADRGQGEGYTF.

As concerns this clone: This specimen includes other DNA sequences encoding the same CDR3. The gene calls are TRBV2 and TRBJ2-7; TRBD1 might be the D (5 bases). CDR1 and CDR2 from the germline V gene are SNHLY and FYNNEI. The V gene lost 1 base and the J gene lost 2 bases, with 9 bases spanning the gap. The CDR3 is 14 amino acids. The CDR3 spells CASSEGGSTYEQYF. DNA of the CDR3: TGTGCCAGCAGTGAAGGGGGCAGCACCTACGAGCAGTACTTC. The full variable domain, its missing parts supplied by reference TRBV2 and TRBJ2-7, is EPEVTQTPSHQVTQMGQEVILRCVPISNHLYFYWYRQILGQKVEFLVSFYNNEISEKSEIFDDQFSVERPDGSNFTLKIRSTKLEDSAMYFCASSEGGSTYEQYFGPGTRLTVT.

The table lists this clone with a count of one. The chain uses TRBV5-4 and TRBJ2-7; 9 nucleotides agree with TRBD1. The V and J ends lost 2 bases and 3 bases, in that order; junction bases with no gene match: 6. CDR3 length: 15 residues. Germline V CDR1 and CDR2: SGHNT, YYREEE (reference sequence). The chain's CDR3 is CASSLKQGADYEQYF. CDR3 nucleotides: TGTGCCAGCAGCTTAAAACAGGGGGCAGACTACGAGCAGTACTTC.

This rearrangement joins TRBV28 to TRBJ2-2; 7 bases match TRBD1. With V trimmed by 8 bases and J by 6 bases, 9 bases remained unmatched. The germline V gene encodes CDR1 MDHEN and CDR2 SYDVKM. This CDR3 spans 14 amino acids. This CDR3 is CASGGQRDAGELFF. In DNA form, the CDR3 reads TGTGCCAGCGGGGGACAGAGGGACGCCGGGGAGCTGTTTTTT.